The clone carrying this T cell receptor (beta chain) was seen a few times. The entry originates in a study of blood T cell repertoires in COVID-19. Overall study context: The analysed material was cDNA or gDNA that came from T cells, B-cell-depleted T cells, or PBMCs.

Germline V lookup: CDR1 KGHDR, CDR2 SFDVKD. The CDR3 has 13 residues. V lost 7 bases and J 2 bases, leaving 9 bases between the germline ends. Authors' analysis steps: Estimated nucleated cell counts came from reference gene primer amplification. Profiling relied on immunoSEQ multiplex PCR, and the TCRdb table lists in-frame clones only, not all of them. V and J calls and clone size are those listed in that table; D and trimming were worked out from the DNA. This sample has around 250,000 clones, with 70% to 90% found just once. The rearrangement uses TRBV24-1 and TRBJ2-3; tentatively, D is TRBD2 (6 bases). The sequencing input was PBMCs or T cells enriched from blood (not recorded which). The clonotype was recovered from a woman in her 30s with acute COVID-19. The CDR3 DNA reads TGTGCCACCAGCGGGAGCCCCACAGATACGCAGTATTTT. It specifies CATSGSPTDTQYF.